This T cell receptor (beta chain) was captured by sequencing in a study of T cell repertoires in cytomegalovirus infection. In this sample, this clonotype turned up many times. The antigen remains unidentified. TCRdb reanalysed the reads using MiXCR and keeps one entry per CDR3 protein. The table includes a few hundred thousand distinct CDR3 sequences, around 25% detected once. Germline CDR1 reads SGHAT; CDR2 reads FQNNGV. Trimming shortened V by 6 bases and J by 3 bases, and 27 bases separated the two germline ends. The CDR3 sequence is 18 residues long. The sequence derives from a human donor in good health (CMV status not recorded). Some clones in this sample may be carry-over from other donors' samples. The sample here was cultured PBMCs, taken from culture after CMV antigen stimulation. V usage is TRBV11-2 and J usage is TRBJ2-7, with D possibly TRBD1 on 9 matching bases. The CDR3 sequence is CASSQSGTGFTSGYEQYF. In nucleotides, the CDR3 is TGTGCCAGCAGTCAGTCCGGGACAGGGTTCACTAGCGGCTACGAGCAGTACTTC.